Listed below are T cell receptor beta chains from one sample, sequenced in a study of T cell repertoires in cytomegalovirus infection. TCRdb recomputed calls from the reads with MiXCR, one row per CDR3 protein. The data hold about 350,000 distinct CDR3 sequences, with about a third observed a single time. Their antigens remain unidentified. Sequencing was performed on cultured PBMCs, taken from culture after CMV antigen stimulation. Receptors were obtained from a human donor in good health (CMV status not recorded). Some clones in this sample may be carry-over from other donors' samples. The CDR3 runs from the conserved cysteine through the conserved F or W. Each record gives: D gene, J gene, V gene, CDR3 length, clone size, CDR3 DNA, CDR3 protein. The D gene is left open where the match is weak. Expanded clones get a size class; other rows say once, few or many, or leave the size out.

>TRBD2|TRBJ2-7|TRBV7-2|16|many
TGTGCCAGCAGCTTAGGGGGGACTAGCGGGAGGTACGAGCAGTACTTC
CASSLGGTSGRYEQYF
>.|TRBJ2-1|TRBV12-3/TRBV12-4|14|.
TGTGCCAGCAGATTATTAACCGGGAATTCGGAGCAGTTCTTC
CASRLLTGNSEQFF
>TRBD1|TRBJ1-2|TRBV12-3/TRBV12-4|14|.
TGTGCCAGCAGAGACGACAGGGTCGGAAAGGGCTACACCTTC
CASRDDRVGKGYTF
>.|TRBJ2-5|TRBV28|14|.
TGTGCCAGCAGTCCCACAGGGGGGGAAGAGACCCAGTACTTC
CASSPTGGEETQYF
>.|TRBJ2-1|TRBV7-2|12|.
TGTGCCAGCAGCCCGTATAGCAATGAGCAGTTCTTC
CASSPYSNEQFF
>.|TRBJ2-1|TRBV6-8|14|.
TGTGCCAGCAGTTCCCTAGCGAGCTACAATGAGCAGTTCTTC
CASSSLASYNEQFF
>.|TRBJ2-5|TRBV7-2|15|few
TGTGCCAGCAGATGGGGGGGGACAGTCCAAGAGACCCAGTACTTC
CASRWGGTVQETQYF
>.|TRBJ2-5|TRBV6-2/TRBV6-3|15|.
TGTGCCAGCAGTTACTTCGGGAGCGTGGGGGAGACCCAGTACTTC
CASSYFGSVGETQYF
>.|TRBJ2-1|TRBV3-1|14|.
TGTGCCAGCAGCCAAGCATTCAGCTACAATGAGCAGTTCTTC
CASSQAFSYNEQFF
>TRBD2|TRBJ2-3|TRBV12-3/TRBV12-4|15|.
TGTGCCAGCACCATTAGCGGGAGGAGCACAGATACGCAGTATTTT
CASTISGRSTDTQYF
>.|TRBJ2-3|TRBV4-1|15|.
TGCGCCAGCAGCCAAGTGGACTCCCGCACAGATACGCAGTATTTT
CASSQVDSRTDTQYF
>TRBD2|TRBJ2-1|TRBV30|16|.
TGTGCCTGGCGCGCACCGGGACTAGCGGGAGTAGGTGAGCAGTTCTTC
CAWRAPGLAGVGEQFF
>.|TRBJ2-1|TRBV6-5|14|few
TGTGCCAGCAGTCCCTATAGTAGGGGTAATGAGCAGTTCTTC
CASSPYSRGNEQFF
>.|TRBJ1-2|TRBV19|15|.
TGTGCCAGTAGTATACAGGCCGTAGGGAGCTATGGCTACACCTTC
CASSIQAVGSYGYTF
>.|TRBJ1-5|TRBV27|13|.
TGTGCCAGCAGTTTGGGGGGCAGTCAGCCCCAGCATTTT
CASSLGGSQPQHF
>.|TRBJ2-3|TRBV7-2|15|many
TGTGCCAGCAGCTTAGTTCACGTCGGGACAGATACGCAGTATTTT
CASSLVHVGTDTQYF
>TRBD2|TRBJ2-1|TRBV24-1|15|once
TGTGCCGCCAGTGATTGGGGGAGGGGCCGCAATGAGCAGTTCTTC
CAASDWGRGRNEQFF
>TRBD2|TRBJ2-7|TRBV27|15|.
TGTGCCAGCAGTTTAACTAGCGGGAGGGCTTACGAGCAGTACTTC
CASSLTSGRAYEQYF
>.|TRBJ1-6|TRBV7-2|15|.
TGTGCCAGCAGCTTAAAGGGGGGCCTGTCTTCACCCCTCCACTTT
CASSLKGGLSSPLHF
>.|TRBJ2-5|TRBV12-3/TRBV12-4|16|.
TGTGCCAGCAGACGAGAGGCCGATCGATGGGGAAAGACCCAGTACTTC
CASRREADRWGKTQYF
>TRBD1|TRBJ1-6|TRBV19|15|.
TGTGCCAGTAGGCTAGGACAGGGCCTTTTTTCACCCCTCCACTTT
CASRLGQGLFSPLHF
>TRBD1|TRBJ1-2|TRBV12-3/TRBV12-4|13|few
TGTGCCAGCAGGGAACAGGGGAGCGATGGCTACACCTTC
CASREQGSDGYTF
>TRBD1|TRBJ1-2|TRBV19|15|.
TGTGCCAGGACAGGGACAGTTTCGACTAACTATGGCTACACCTTC
CARTGTVSTNYGYTF
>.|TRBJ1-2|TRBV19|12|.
TGTGCCAGTAGGAGACAGAACTATGGCTACACCTTC
CASRRQNYGYTF
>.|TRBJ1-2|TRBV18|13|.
TGTGCCAGCTCACCGGACAGCGTGTATGGCTACACCTTC
CASSPDSVYGYTF
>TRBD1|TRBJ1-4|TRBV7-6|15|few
TGTGCCAGCAGCTCCTCCCGGGACAGTAATGAAAAACTGTTTTTT
CASSSSRDSNEKLFF
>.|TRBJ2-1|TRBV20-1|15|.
TGCAGTGCTGCAGTCGGGCGGCTAGCGCACAATGAGCAGTTCTTC
CSAAVGRLAHNEQFF
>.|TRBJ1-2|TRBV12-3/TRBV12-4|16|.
TGTGCCAGCAGTTCGACAGTCCGGGCCGATTTGGATGGCTACACCTTC
CASSSTVRADLDGYTF
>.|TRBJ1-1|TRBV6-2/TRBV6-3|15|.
TGTGCCACCGTAGTGTTCAGGGCGGGAAACACTGAAGCTTTCTTT
CATVVFRAGNTEAFF
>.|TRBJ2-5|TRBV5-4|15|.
TGTGCCAGCAGCTTGGGACTAGGTGGTGGCGGGACCCAGTACTTC
CASSLGLGGGGTQYF
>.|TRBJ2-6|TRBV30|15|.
TGTGCCTGGACAGGGCTAGGGTCTGGGGCCAACGTCCTGACTTTC
CAWTGLGSGANVLTF
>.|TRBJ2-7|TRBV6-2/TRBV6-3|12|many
TGTGCCAGCAGGGGAGGCTCCTACGAGCAGTACTTC
CASRGGSYEQYF
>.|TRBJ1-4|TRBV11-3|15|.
TGTGCCAGCAGCTCCCGGACAGCCACTAATGAAAAACTGTTTTTT
CASSSRTATNEKLFF
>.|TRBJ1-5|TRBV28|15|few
TGTGCCAGCAGCTCGGGTTCCTATAGCAATCAGCCCCAGCATTTT
CASSSGSYSNQPQHF
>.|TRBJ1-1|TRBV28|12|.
TGTGCCAGCAGGGAAGGCCTTTGGGAAGCTTTCTTT
CASREGLWEAFF
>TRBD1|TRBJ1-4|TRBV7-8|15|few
TGTGCCAGCAGCTTAGGGGGACAGGGCGGTGAAAAACTGTTTTTT
CASSLGGQGGEKLFF
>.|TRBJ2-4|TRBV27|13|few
TGTGCCAGCAGTTCGAAGCCCGGGGACATTCAGTACTTC
CASSSKPGDIQYF
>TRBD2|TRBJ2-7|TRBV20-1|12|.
TGCAGTGCCAATAGCGGGATCTACGAGCAGTACTTC
CSANSGIYEQYF
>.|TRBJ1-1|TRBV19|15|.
TGTGCCAGTAGTATCCGACAGTCTATGAACACTGAAGCTTTCTTT
CASSIRQSMNTEAFF
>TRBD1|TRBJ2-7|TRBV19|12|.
TGTGCCAGTAGTATCGACAGGGACGAGCAGTACTTC
CASSIDRDEQYF
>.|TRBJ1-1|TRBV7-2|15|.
TGTGCCAGCAGCAAGGGGGGCCGCGAGAACACTGAAGCTTTCTTT
CASSKGGRENTEAFF
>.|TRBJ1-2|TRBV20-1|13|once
TGCAGTGCTAGAATAACCTCTAACTATGGCTACACCTTC
CSARITSNYGYTF
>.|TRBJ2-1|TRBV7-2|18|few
TGTGCCAGCAGCTTATTGTGGAGGAGTGTCGGCTCCTACAATGAGCAGTTCTTC
CASSLLWRSVGSYNEQFF
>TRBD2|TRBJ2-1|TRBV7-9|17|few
TGTGCCAGCAGAGGACTAGCGGGAGTTAATTTCTACAATGAGCAGTTCTTC
CASRGLAGVNFYNEQFF
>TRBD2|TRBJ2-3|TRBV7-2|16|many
TGTGCCAGCAGCCCTCTTCCTAGCGGGAGGAGTGGTACGCAGTATTTT
CASSPLPSGRSGTQYF